The rows below give T cell receptor beta chains drawn from one sample of a study of molecular identifiers for immune sequencing clone quantification. TCRdb used MiXCR to reprocess the PCR reads, holding one entry per CDR3 protein. The table shows 60,000 to 70,000 distinct CDR3 sequences, with 17% occurring only once. The sequencing sample was made of naive CD8+ T cells from blood, with Jurkat cell RNA spiked in. These receptors were obtained from a human donor in good health. Some libraries in this study had Jurkat cell RNA spiked in. CDR3s include the opening cysteine and the closing phenylalanine or tryptophan. A D gene is named only where the DNA matches it firmly. A clone size is listed for some rows: how often the clone was seen (once, few, many), or a class if it is expanded.

len,abundance,v_gene,d_gene,j_gene,CDR3aa,CDR3nt
13,many,TRBV6-5,TRBD2,TRBJ2-2,CASSPGGPGELFF,TGTGCCAGCAGTCCGGGAGGGCCCGGGGAGCTGTTTTTT
16,many,TRBV19,NA,TRBJ1-2,CASSMKRGPRDYGYTF,TGTGCCAGTAGTATGAAGAGAGGTCCACGCGACTATGGCTACACCTTC
12,many,TRBV7-2,NA,TRBJ2-1,CASSLDQNEQFF,TGTGCCAGCAGCTTAGACCAAAATGAGCAGTTCTTC
19,many,TRBV4-2,TRBD2,TRBJ2-7,CASSQDRRAEWEGTYEQYF,TGTGCCAGCAGCCAAGATAGAAGAGCGGAGTGGGAGGGTACCTACGAGCAGTACTTC
16,NA,TRBV12-2,NA,TRBJ2-7,CASRLAPGLPSYEQYF,TGTGCAAGTCGCTTAGCACCGGGACTCCCGTCCTACGAGCAGTACTTC
12,many,TRBV9,NA,TRBJ2-7,CASSRDWREQYF,TGTGCCAGCAGCCGGGACTGGCGCGAGCAGTACTTC
14,many,TRBV20-1,TRBD1,TRBJ2-7,CSARVLGQVYEQYF,TGCAGTGCCCGAGTGCTCGGACAGGTCTACGAGCAGTACTTC
17,many,TRBV4-3,NA,TRBJ1-2,CASSPYNEDTANYGYTF,TGCGCCAGCAGCCCATATAATGAAGACACAGCTAACTATGGCTACACCTTC
14,few,TRBV6-5,NA,TRBJ2-5,CASSYKRVKETQYF,TGTGCCAGCAGTTACAAGCGGGTAAAAGAGACCCAGTACTTC
15,NA,TRBV4-1,TRBD1,TRBJ1-6,CASSPSTGARSPLHF,TGCGCCAGCAGCCCATCGACAGGGGCACGGTCACCCCTCCACTTT
11,NA,TRBV6-1,NA,TRBJ2-1,CASMSCNEQFF,TGTGCCAGCATGTCCTGCAATGAGCAGTTCTTC
13,many,TRBV13,NA,TRBJ2-1,CASSLELRNEQFF,TGTGCCAGCAGCTTAGAACTCAGGAATGAGCAGTTCTTC
14,many,TRBV28,NA,TRBJ2-7,CASSSAAGSREQYF,TGTGCCAGCAGCTCGGCGGCGGGCTCGCGCGAGCAGTACTTC
16,NA,TRBV28,TRBD1,TRBJ2-7,CASFPRGQIPEDERYF,TGTGCCAGCTTCCCCCGGGGACAGATCCCTGAAGACGAGCGGTACTTC
15,many,TRBV4-3,NA,TRBJ2-1,CASSQDRGGADEQFF,TGCGCCAGCAGCCAAGATAGGGGGGGCGCAGATGAGCAGTTCTTC
11,many,TRBV12-3/TRBV12-4,NA,TRBJ2-7,CASSYGREQYF,TGTGCCAGCAGTTATGGCCGGGAGCAGTACTTC
12,many,TRBV11-2,NA,TRBJ2-7,CASSSDSRVMLW,TGTGCCAGCAGCTCGGATTCCCGGGTCATGTTGTGG
13,many,TRBV29-1,TRBD2,TRBJ2-1,CSVDEVAGGEQFF,TGCAGCGTTGATGAGGTAGCGGGAGGTGAGCAGTTCTTC
16,many,TRBV19,NA,TRBJ1-1,CASSIYSGQLNTEAFF,TGTGCCAGTAGTATTTATTCCGGACAGTTGAACACTGAAGCTTTCTTT
16,many,TRBV7-9,TRBD2,TRBJ2-1,CASSGLAGDTYNEQFF,TGTGCCAGCAGCGGACTAGCGGGAGACACCTACAATGAGCAGTTCTTC
14,NA,TRBV19,NA,TRBJ2-5,CASSIGAGQGAQYF,TGTGCCAGTAGTATAGGAGCGGGTCAAGGGGCCCAGTACTTC
16,many,TRBV11-3,TRBD1,TRBJ2-4,CASSLRTGMAKNIQYF,TGTGCCAGCAGCCTACGGACAGGGATGGCCAAAAACATTCAGTACTTC
12,many,TRBV27,NA,TRBJ2-2,CASSLKGTELFF,TGTGCCAGCAGTTTAAAGGGGACAGAGCTGTTTTTT
19,many,TRBV7-8,TRBD2,TRBJ2-1,CASSHRLAGAAPFLIEQFF,TGTGCCAGCAGCCACAGACTAGCGGGAGCCGCCCCTTTCCTGATTGAGCAGTTCTTC
18,many,TRBV12-3/TRBV12-4,TRBD2,TRBJ2-2,CASSLGLAGGFGTGELFF,TGTGCCAGCAGTTTAGGTCTAGCGGGAGGATTTGGCACCGGGGAGCTGTTTTTT